Described below is a single T cell receptor (beta chain) sequence and its context. Its recognized antigen is unknown. Base qualities are not provided; no much larger clone lies one nucleotide away. These data are taken from a study of blood T cell repertoires in COVID-19 (dated by TCRdb to the early 2020s). The study in broad terms: Samples covering the acute and convalescent phases of COVID-19 were provided by collaborators in the United States, Italy and Spain. Samples were obtained from the ongoing ImmuneRACE study (first 160 participants) and from approximately 1,200 subjects provided by 6 global collaborators. The material from the prospective study consisted of cDNA or gDNA derived from T cells, B-cell-depleted T cells, or PBMCs. The repertoires were made available in a free public database intended to serve as a resource for research on the immune response to SARS-CoV-2. The dataset comprised deeply sampled blood TCRbeta repertoires from subjects exposed to, actively infected with, or recovered from COVID-19. HLA class I and class II types, where available, came from metadata supplied by the sample provider rather than from assay-based typing. Sample metadata almost always included a de-identified subject ID, COVID-19 status, age in years and sex. What the work shows at the level of the full study, not this receptor alone: Clinical and demographic metadata were provided uncurated, with the amount varying by source and participant.

Each collaborating institution followed its own protocols to collect whole blood in K2EDTA tubes. For TCRbeta analysis, collaborators shipped samples as frozen whole blood, isolated PBMCs, or DNA extracted from either of those sample types. V lost 6 bases and J lost 4 bases, and the count of bases not matched to a germline gene is 15. CDR1 SEHNR and CDR2 FQNEAQ were looked up in the germline V gene (reference sequence). The CDR3 covers 16 residues, taking in both the cysteine and the phenylalanine. Kept here is only the CDR3 DNA, which spans 48 bases and is read in frame from base 1. TCRbeta CDR3 regions were amplified from genomic DNA by means of the immunoSEQ Assay, a bias-controlled multiplex PCR. The paper's processing steps were these. The number of nucleated cells in each sample was estimated by amplification of reference gene primers within the assay. To quantify the absolute abundance of each unique TCRbeta CDR3 rearrangement, sequence reads were collapsed and filtered. For each sample, productive Simpson clonality was calculated as the square root of Simpson's diversity index over productive rearrangements. TCRdb holds this immuneACCESS table with in-frame rearrangements only. Some clones are missing; in checked studies, unresolved V genes explain under half, and the rest has no known cause. D and trimming were read from the DNA, whereas the V and J calls and clone size are those reported in that table. The sample yields around 56,000 clones; more than 70% were counted once. The ten largest clones add up to 5.5% to 8.5% of the sample.

This TCR was recovered from a man aged 60 to 75 with active or convalescent COVID-19. The sequencing input was peripheral blood. This chain is built from TRBV7-9 and TRBJ2-7; TRBD1 matches 7 bases in the middle. For the CDR3, the sequence is CASSFDRDRGIYEQYF. The DNA reads TGTGCCAGCAGTTTCGACCGGGACAGAGGTATTTACGAGCAGTACTTC. Beyond the CDR3, the reference TRBV7-9 and TRBJ2-7 genes provide the residues; the full variable domain reads: DTGVSQNPRHKITKRGQNVTFRCDPISEHNRLYWYRQTLGQGPEFLTYFQNEAQLEKSRLLSDRFSAERPKGSFSTLEIQRTEQGDSAMYLCASSFDRDRGIYEQYFGPGTRLTVT.